These 26 T cell receptor beta chains share one sample of origin, sequenced in a study of PD-1 blockade in mismatch repair-deficient tumors. The assay was immunoSEQ multiplex PCR, and TCRdb's table has in-frame clones only and misses some. This repertoire shows around 40,000 clones, approximately 80% found once; its top ten account for 1.1%. Here the sequenced sample was PBMCs, taken about 40 weeks after starting pembrolizumab. All receptors come from an adult with mismatch repair-deficient cancer.

The genes are TRBV7-2 and TRBJ2-5; tentatively, D is TRBD1 (6 bases). V gave up 3 bases and J gave up 5 bases, with 13 bases separating them. The CDR3 loop spans 14 amino acids. From germline, CDR1 is SGHTA and CDR2 FQGNSA. The CDR3 sequence is CASSLGYRVETQYF. The CDR3 DNA is TGTGCCAGCAGCTTGGGGTACAGGGTGGAGACCCAGTACTTC.

This chain uses TRBV9 with TRBJ2-5; TRBD1 matches 7 bases. With V trimmed by 4 bases and J by 5 bases, 8 bases remained unmatched. CDR3 length: 14 amino acids. The germline V gene encodes CDR1 SGDLS and CDR2 YYNGEE. CDR3 sequence (DNA): TGTGCCAGCAGCCAAAGGGGGCTCGGGGAGACCCAGTACTTC. This gives the protein CASSQRGLGETQYF.

J is TRBJ1-3 and V is TRBV6-1; no reliable D call. This CDR3 contains 15 residues. The germline gives CDR1 MNHNS, CDR2 SASEGT. Between the trimmed V and J ends, which lost 4 bases and 0 bases, there was a span of 10 bases. For the CDR3, the DNA is TGTGCCAGCAGTGTCCAGGCCAACTCTGGAAACACCATATATTTT. Protein product: CASSVQANSGNTIYF.

This rearrangement joins TRBV18 to TRBJ2-1, with TRBD2 identical over 14 bases. CDR1 KGHSH and CDR2 LQKENI come from the germline V gene. V shed 3 bases and J 6 bases; nucleotides not matched to a gene: 4. The CDR3 extends over 16 amino acids. The CDR3 DNA reads as TGTGCCAGCTCACCTCCCGGACTAGCGGGAGGCAATGAGCAGTTCTTC. Encoded protein: CASSPPGLAGGNEQFF. Based on the CDR3 plus reference TRBV18 and TRBJ2-1, the full variable domain is NAGVMQNPRHLVRRRGQEARLRCSPMKGHSHVYWYRQLPEEGLKFMVYLQKENIIDESGMPKERFSAEFPKEGPSILRIQQVVRGDSAAYFCASSPPGLAGGNEQFFGPGTRLTVL.

The gene calls are TRBV4-2 and TRBJ2-1, with 7 positions matching TRBD2. CDR3 size: 16 residues. The germline CDR1 and CDR2 sequences are LGHNA and YNFKEQ. V lost 1 base, J lost 5 bases, and 8 bases stayed unmatched. The CDR3 DNA follows: TGTGCCAGCAGCCAAGGTGGACGGGCGGGGGACAATGAGCAGTTCTTC. This encodes CASSQGGRAGDNEQFF.

This sequence joins TRBV27 and TRBJ1-2; 11 nucleotides line up with TRBD1. This CDR3 has 13 amino acids. Trimming removed 4 bases from V and 6 bases from J; junction bases left unmatched: 1. Germline CDR1 and CDR2: MNHEY and SMNVEV (reference sequence). CDR3 amino acids: CASSSGQGDGYTF. CDR3 DNA: TGTGCCAGCAGTTCGGGACAGGGGGATGGCTACACCTTC.

The chain combines TRBV4-1 with TRBJ1-2, with a possible D match to TRBD1 (5 bases). The CDR3 totals 19 residues. Looked up from germline, CDR1 is MGHRA and CDR2 is YSYEKL. With 4 bases removed from V and 4 bases from J, the gap between germline ends came to 28 bases. The CDR3 region is CASSLSSGPRVLGGYGYTF. In DNA, the CDR3 is TGCGCCAGCAGCCTTTCGTCAGGCCCCAGGGTGTTGGGGGGCTATGGCTACACCTTC.

As concerns this clone: The sample contains more than one DNA sequence encoding this CDR3. V and J are TRBV5-4 and TRBJ2-7; 10 bases map to TRBD1. The CDR3 length is 15 residues. Trimming cost V 3 bases and J 4 bases; bases outside gene matches: 7. Germline CDR1 is SGHNT and CDR2 is YYREEE (reference sequence). This chain's CDR3 is CASSSRTGGGYEQYF. The CDR3 coding sequence is TGTGCCAGCAGCTCTCGGACAGGGGGGGGTTACGAGCAGTACTTC.

This clone has only a few counts. The chain carries TRBV18 and TRBJ2-7; 10 bases align to TRBD2. The length of the CDR3 is 15 residues. The junction had 5 bases not matched to a gene; V was cut back by 3 bases and J by 3 bases. Looked up from germline, CDR1 is KGHSH and CDR2 is LQKENI. The chain's CDR3 is CASSPASGRGYEQYF. The CDR3 DNA reads as TGTGCCAGCTCACCCGCTAGCGGGAGAGGCTACGAGCAGTACTTC.

The rearrangement uses TRBV20-1 and TRBJ1-1; D remains unclear. CDR3 length equals 11 residues. The V and J ends lost 3 bases and 4 bases respectively, with 6 bases between them. The germline CDR1 and CDR2 sequences are DFQATT and SNEGSKA (reference sequence). For the CDR3, the DNA is TGCAGTGCTAGTCCCGTCACTGAAGCTTTCTTT. Residues: CSASPVTEAFF.

CDR3 sequence: CASRLAGASYEQYF. The CDR3 nucleotides are TGTGCCAGCAGGTTAGCGGGAGCCTCCTACGAGCAGTACTTC. This chain connects TRBV6-5 to TRBJ2-7, with 9 bases matching TRBD2. Trimming at V came to 6 bases and at J to 0 bases, leaving 3 bases not matched to a gene. This CDR3 comprises 14 residues. Germline-derived CDR1 and CDR2 are MNHEY and SVGAGI.

This chain joins TRBV7-2 and TRBJ2-2, with D perhaps matching TRBD2 (5 bases). The V end was cut by 1 base, the J end by 0 bases, with 12 bases between. CDR1 is SGHTA and CDR2 is FQGNSA in the germline V gene. This CDR3 has 17 residues. The DNA for the CDR3 is TGTGCCAGCAGCTTAGTTCGGTCCGGGGCGAACACCGGGGAGCTGTTTTTT. Its translation is CASSLVRSGANTGELFF. Filled out from reference TRBV7-2 and TRBJ2-2, the complete variable domain reads GAGVSQSPSNKVTEKGKDVELRCDPISGHTALYWYRQSLGQGLEFLIYFQGNSAPDKSGLPSDRFSAERTGGSVSTLTIQRTQQEDSAVYLCASSLVRSGANTGELFFGEGSRLTVL.

This rearrangement joins TRBV11-2 to TRBJ2-5; 8 nucleotides agree with TRBD2. Germline V gives CDR1 SGHAT, CDR2 FQNNGV. The ends lost 1 base at V and 5 bases at J; junction bases unmatched: 6. This CDR3 spans 15 amino acids. The CDR3 here is CASSLAGLGVETQYF. The CDR3, as DNA: TGTGCCAGCAGCTTAGCGGGACTAGGGGTCGAGACCCAGTACTTC.

This clone was seen more than once but under ten times. This rearrangement joins TRBV7-3 to TRBJ2-7, with TRBD2 identical over 9 bases. Germline-derived CDR1 and CDR2 are SGHTA and FQGTGA. The CDR3 is made up of 13 amino acids. V gave up 6 bases and J gave up 6 bases; unmatched junction bases: 6. The CDR3, as DNA: TGTGCCAGCAGTTTAGCGGGAGTAGGCGAGCAGTACTTC. As protein: CASSLAGVGEQYF.

The gene calls are TRBV5-1 and TRBJ1-1; 7 bases line up with TRBD1. The V gene's germline CDR1 is SGHRS and CDR2 YFSETQ. J gave up 6 bases and V 4 bases, and 6 bases lay outside the gene matches. The CDR3 contains 13 residues. CDR3 loop: CASSPQGSAEAFF. DNA of the CDR3: TGCGCCAGCAGCCCACAGGGGTCGGCTGAAGCTTTCTTT. Full variable domain (outside the CDR3, taken from reference TRBV5-1 and TRBJ1-1): KAGVTQTPRYLIKTRGQQVTLSCSPISGHRSVSWYQQTPGQGLQFLFEYFSETQRNKGNFPGRFSGRQFSNSRSEMNVSTLELGDSALYLCASSPQGSAEAFFGQGTRLTVV.

The V gene is TRBV11-1, the J gene TRBJ2-5; 11 nucleotides line up with TRBD1. V lost 5 bases, J lost 2 bases, and 7 bases stayed unmatched. Per germline, CDR1 SGHAT and CDR2 FQDESV (reference sequence). The CDR3 extends over 16 amino acids. CDR3 bases: TGTGCCAGCAGCCTCCGGGGGGACAGGGGGCAAGAGACCCAGTACTTC. As protein: CASSLRGDRGQETQYF.

The chain couples TRBV13 to TRBJ2-7; 7 positions match TRBD1. CDR1 PRHDT and CDR2 FYEKMQ come from the germline V gene (reference sequence). CDR3 length equals 15 residues. Losses at the gene ends were 3 bases for V and 0 bases for J; bases not matched to a gene: 5. CDR3 loop: CASSFRRTGSYEQYF. The CDR3 bases are TGTGCCAGCAGCTTCCGCCGGACAGGCTCCTACGAGCAGTACTTC.

The chain recombines TRBV15 with TRBJ2-1, with TRBD2 matching 7 bases. J lost 7 bases, V lost 6 bases, and 12 bases had no gene match. Per germline, CDR1 LNHNV and CDR2 YYDKDF (reference sequence). The CDR3 contains 15 residues. The CDR3 nucleotides read TGTGCCACCAGATTTCCGGGACTAACCACGAATGAGCAGTTCTTC. This translates into CATRFPGLTTNEQFF.

This clone was found once. The chain employs TRBV6-5 and TRBJ2-1; TRBD2 matches at 9 bases. The CDR3 has 14 residues. Germline CDR1 reads MNHEY; CDR2 reads SVGAGI. The V segment lost 5 bases and the J segment 1 base; nucleotides outside the gene matches: 0. The CDR3 sequence is CASSSGRSYNEQFF. The CDR3 DNA reads TGTGCCAGCAGTAGCGGGAGGTCCTACAATGAGCAGTTCTTC.

This chain uses TRBV5-1 with TRBJ2-1, with TRBD2 matching over 10 bases. Germline V CDR1 and CDR2: SGHRS, YFSETQ. The CDR3 is 15 amino acids. The V gene end was trimmed by 3 bases and the J gene end by 0 bases; junction bases not matched to a gene: 0. In DNA form, the CDR3 reads TGCGCCAGCAGCTCTAGCGGGAGCTCCTACAATGAGCAGTTCTTC. Translated, it gives CASSSSGSSYNEQFF.

In this sample, this clone turned up once. The chain has TRBV9 and TRBJ2-3; the match to TRBD2 covers 11 bases. V gave up 3 bases and J gave up 0 bases; unmatched junction bases: 6. This CDR3 is built from 17 residues. Germline V gene lookup returns CDR1 SGDLS and CDR2 YYNGEE. CDR3 in amino acids: CASSDRLAGISTDTQYF. In nucleotides, the CDR3 is TGTGCCAGCAGCGACCGACTAGCGGGGATTAGCACAGATACGCAGTATTTT.

This chain uses TRBV27 with TRBJ1-5, with a possible D match to TRBD1 (5 bases). In germline, CDR1 is MNHEY, CDR2 SMNVEV (reference sequence). The CDR3 totals 16 residues. V was cut by 3 bases and J by 3 bases, with 15 bases left in between. The CDR3 bases are TGTGCCAGCAGTTTTTCGGCAGGGAACGTCAATCAGCCCCAGCATTTT. Protein: CASSFSAGNVNQPQHF.

The chain uses TRBV21-1 and TRBJ2-7; the table's D call, TRBD1, was not checked against the DNA. TRBV21-1 is assigned pseudogene status. This CDR3 is built from 16 residues. CDR3 amino acids: CASSKDGPGPTYEQYF. CDR3 coding DNA: TGTGCCAGCAGCAAAGATGGGCCTGGGCCGACCTACGAGCAGTACTTC.

This chain uses TRBV6-4 with TRBJ1-1; TRBD1 might be the D (5 bases). CDR1 and CDR2 (germline): MRHNA, SNTAGT. Trimming removed 6 bases at V and 2 bases at J, with 16 bases between. The CDR3 is 15 residues long. The CDR3 coding sequence is TGTGCCAGCAGGACGGATGACAGACAAAACACTGAAGCTTTCTTT. This translates into CASRTDDRQNTEAFF.

In nucleotides, the CDR3 is TGTGCCAGCAGCCCAGGGGCGGTTTACGAGCAGTACTTC. Translation: CASSPGAVYEQYF. V gene TRBV6-6 combines with J gene TRBJ2-7, with D tentatively TRBD1 (6 bases). This CDR3 has 13 residues. Between the trimmed V and J ends, which lost 6 bases and 4 bases, there was a span of 13 bases. Germline V gene lookup returns CDR1 MNHNY and CDR2 SVGAGI (reference sequence).

A note on this clone: This specimen includes other DNA sequences encoding the same CDR3. This chain connects TRBV19 to TRBJ1-1, with a possible D match to TRBD1 (5 bases). Trimming shortened V by 1 base and J by 5 bases, and 8 bases separated the two germline ends. Germline CDR1 LNHDA, CDR2 SQIVND (reference sequence). CDR3 length equals 13 residues. The DNA of the CDR3 is TGTGCCAGTAGTATAGCGGGGGGGACTGAAGCTTTCTTT. Its protein is CASSIAGGTEAFF.